This T cell receptor (beta chain) was identified in a study of naive and memory T cell subsets (dated by TCRdb to 2016 to 2017). The study in broad terms: According to the figure summarizing the samples, there were ten or so blood donors, 7 tuberculin skin test biopsies and 3 saline control biopsies. Skin biopsies were taken from tuberculin skin test sites or from saline-injected control sites and were processed for RNA extraction as described before. PCR2 was typically a SYBR Green qPCR stopped at a set threshold; low-input samples could instead use end-point PCR (approximately 6 cycles).

Taken with the paper, the label for treatment or condition translates to: skin biopsy from PPD injection site in Mantoux-positive individual. Using 3' ligation of a UMI-containing oligonucleotide to TCR cDNA, the study laid out a robust and sensitive protocol to amplify, sequence and analyze TCRs. Tuberculin skin test biopsies came from sites injected with PPD in individuals with a positive Mantoux test. Total RNA, without cell sorting, was DNase treated with RQ1 DNase before reverse transcription, targeting 1 to 1000 ng input. To check how robust the pipeline was in samples where T cells make up a minority population, libraries were built from skin biopsies and whole blood. Library preparation was by UMI-ligation and nested PCR. The ligated cDNA was amplified by four rounds of PCR, in which nested alpha and beta constant region primers were used together with the SP2 primer. For the blood and skin samples, reverse transcription of TCR RNA was done with SuperScript IV along with alpha and beta constant region primers. An oligonucleotide carrying the Illumina SP2 primer and a UMI was ligated to the cDNA 3' end using T4 RNA ligase 1. The 12-nucleotide UMI was composed of two random hexamers separated by an eight-base spacer, which was included to prevent hairpin formation. TCR alpha and beta chain libraries were processed separately from the second PCR onward, with dual indexing for multiplexing. After pooling, the indexed libraries were analyzed by capillary electrophoresis and sequenced on either an Illumina MiSeq or NextSeq. PhiX DNA at about 5-8% was added to the libraries to raise base diversity and improve cluster recognition. The study's own analysis went as follows. UMIs were extracted from read 2 by Demultiplexor and combined with the TCR sequence from read 1, and reads were split according to sample indices. V and J genes and V-J junctions were identified by Decombinator, which gave every TCR a five-part identifier that included V and J deletions. Collapsinator relied on UMIs to correct both sequencing errors and PCR amplification heterogeneity, producing a UMI-based abundance for each TCR. CDR3Translator turned identifiers into nucleotide sequence, translated that sequence into amino acids, and pulled out CDR3 regions based on terminal motifs. Error-corrected counts of alpha and beta TCRs from blood and skin were compared after being normalized to the amount of input RNA. Using fastp trimming at Q25 and MiXCR clonotype assembly, TCRdb reanalyzed the public sequencing data and kept in-frame beta chains. Rows with one shared CDR3 protein collapse into an entry with the most common genes and DNA. The V and J calls and clone size are TCRdb's, not the authors'. The sample has some 40,000 distinct CDR3 sequences on record, roughly 9.6% of them singletons. The ten largest account for almost 4% of the sample.

Broader findings and caveats from the paper: The RNA-based method was acknowledged as potentially sensitive to TCR transcript changes with T cell activation and differentiation. The paper did not give details on skin biopsy collection and RNA processing but referred to earlier studies for those details. The higher numbers of TCRs at tuberculin skin test sites were interpreted as T cell infiltration of a delayed type IV hypersensitivity reaction. TCR sequences were reportedly recovered from both types of skin biopsy, with far more TCRs being found at tuberculin skin test sites.

This clonotype was counted between two and nine times. Its antigen specificity is not known. Per-nucleotide qualities are absent, and no much larger clonotype sits a single base away. The junction shows trimming of 2 bases on V and 6 bases on J, plus 14 bases between the germline ends. Based on the germline V gene (reference sequence), the CDR1 and CDR2 sequences are MNHEY and SMNVEV. Including the terminal cysteine and phenylalanine, the CDR3 comprises 15 residues. The sequence is cut down to CDR3 DNA, 45 bases in frame from base 1. The sequence is built from TRBV27 and TRBJ1-5, with the D gene too uncertain to name. The receptor's source is an adult in good health. The sample was skin, taken from a tuberculin skin test site. The DNA reads as follows: TGTGCCAGCAGTTTAGGCCCCTCGGTTGGTCAGCCCCAGCATTTT. Its product reads: CASSLGPSVGQPQHF.